This entry lists 4 T cell receptor beta chains sequenced from one sample in a study of Graves' ophthalmopathy and Graves' hyperthyroidism. The TCR beta CDR3 regions underwent amplification from RNA transcripts. First-round RT-PCR relied on HTBI primers, and a second-round multiplex PCR came next. MiXCR, applied by TCRdb to the multiplex PCR reads, yields one record per CDR3 protein. The table records approximately 160,000 distinct CDR3 sequences, 35% to 50% of them present only once. Sequencing was done on a sample of peripheral blood. These receptors were taken from a man aged 25-40 years with Graves' ophthalmopathy.

The chain uses TRBV18 and TRBJ2-2; no clear D. Germline loops: CDR1 KGHSH, CDR2 LQKENI. Trimming removed 1 base at V and 7 bases at J, with 13 bases between. The length of the CDR3 is 15 residues. This CDR3 reads CASSPRSGSLGELFF. DNA for the CDR3: TGTGCCAGCTCACCACGGTCAGGCTCGCTCGGGGAGCTGTTTTTT.

This clonotype has ten or more counts. V is TRBV28 and J is TRBJ1-1, with 8 bases fitting TRBD1. Trimming took 3 bases from V and 0 from J; bases not matched to a gene: 12. This CDR3 is 18 amino acids long. CDR1 is MDHEN, CDR2 SYDVKM, per germline. CDR3 in DNA: TGTGCCAGCAGTTTGACAGGGGTCCGGAAGACATTGAACACTGAAGCTTTCTTT. The encoded protein is CASSLTGVRKTLNTEAFF.

This clonotype was counted at least ten times. The chain joins TRBV12-3 or TRBV12-4 to TRBJ1-2; D is possibly TRBD1 (6 bases). The CDR3 contains 15 residues. Trimming cost V 6 bases and J 0 bases, with 14 bases left between them. The CDR3 region is CASSGGGAANYGYTF. CDR3 nucleotide sequence: TGTGCCAGCAGCGGTGGGGGGGCCGCTAACTATGGCTACACCTTC.

This clonotype was observed many times. The chain recombines TRBV12-3 or TRBV12-4 with TRBJ2-7, with 10 bases lining up with TRBD2. The trim removed 7 bases at V and 5 bases at J, leaving 11 bases unmatched. This CDR3 region has 15 residues. CDR3 DNA sequence: TGTGCCAGCACGACCAGCGGGAGGGATAACAACGAGCAGTACTTC. Protein product: CASTTSGRDNNEQYF.